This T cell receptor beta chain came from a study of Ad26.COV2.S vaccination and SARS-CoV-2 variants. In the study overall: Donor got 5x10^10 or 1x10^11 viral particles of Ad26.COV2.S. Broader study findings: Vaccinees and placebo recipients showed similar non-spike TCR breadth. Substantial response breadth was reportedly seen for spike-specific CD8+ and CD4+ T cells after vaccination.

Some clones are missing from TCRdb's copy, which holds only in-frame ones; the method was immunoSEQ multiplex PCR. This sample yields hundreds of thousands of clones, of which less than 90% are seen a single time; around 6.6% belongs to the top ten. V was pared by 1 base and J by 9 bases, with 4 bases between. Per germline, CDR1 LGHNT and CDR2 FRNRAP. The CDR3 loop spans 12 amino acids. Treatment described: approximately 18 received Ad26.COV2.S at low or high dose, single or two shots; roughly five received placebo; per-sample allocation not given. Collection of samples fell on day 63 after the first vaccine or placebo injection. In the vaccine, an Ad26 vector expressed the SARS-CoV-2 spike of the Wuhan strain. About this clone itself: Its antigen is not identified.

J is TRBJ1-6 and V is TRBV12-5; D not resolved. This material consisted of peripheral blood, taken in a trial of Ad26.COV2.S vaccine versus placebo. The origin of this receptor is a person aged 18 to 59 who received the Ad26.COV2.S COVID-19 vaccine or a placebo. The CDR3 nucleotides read TGTGCTAGTGGTTTGGATGTTTCACCCCTCCACTTT. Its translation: CASGLDVSPLHF.